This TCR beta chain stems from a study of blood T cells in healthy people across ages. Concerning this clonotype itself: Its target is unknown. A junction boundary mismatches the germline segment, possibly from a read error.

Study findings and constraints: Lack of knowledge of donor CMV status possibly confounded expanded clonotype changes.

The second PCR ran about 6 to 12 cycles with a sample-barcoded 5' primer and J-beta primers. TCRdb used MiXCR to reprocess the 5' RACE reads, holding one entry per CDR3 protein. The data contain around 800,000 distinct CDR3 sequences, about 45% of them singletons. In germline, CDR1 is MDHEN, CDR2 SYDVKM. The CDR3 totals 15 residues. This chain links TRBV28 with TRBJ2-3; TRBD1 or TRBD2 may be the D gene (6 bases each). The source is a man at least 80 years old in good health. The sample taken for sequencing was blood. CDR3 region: CANSYPGARTDTQYF. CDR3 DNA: TGTGCCAACAGTTATCCGGGGGCGCGAACAGATACGCAGTATTTT.